This TCR beta chain emerged from a study of T cells in localized non-small cell lung cancer. Overall study findings and caveats: Uninvolved adjacent lung had the highest recorded T cell clonality, with tumor below it. Turning up in adjacent lung were a median approximately 60 of the top 100 tumor clones.

Notes on this clone: Its antigen is undetermined.

Germline V gives CDR1 SEHNR, CDR2 FQNEAQ (reference sequence). This CDR3 has 16 residues. V dropped 0 bases and J dropped 4 bases, with 13 bases sitting between them. The assay was immunoSEQ multiplex PCR, and TCRdb's table has in-frame clones only and misses some. The data contain tens of thousands of clones, around 83% of them singletons. The gene calls are TRBV7-9 and TRBJ1-5; D remains ambiguous. The source was PBMCs, collected before any cancer treatment. The sequence was collected from a man between 40 and 69 years old with stage II lung adenocarcinoma. The CDR3 DNA reads TGTGCCAGCAGCTTAGCCTCGTGGCCTGCAAATCAGCCCCAGCATTTT. Protein product: CASSLASWPANQPQHF.